This TCR beta chain appears in the sequencing data of a study of T cell responses to AZD1222 COVID-19 vaccine. As for the study in general: The analysis combined second doses at about 4 or about 12 weeks. General study points: As reported, nearly half of all spike-specific TCRs target variant regions that are unmutated. Scientists sampled the repertoires only once the peak T cell response had passed.

This clone came up once. Its antigen is not known. Sequencing was performed with immunoSEQ multiplex PCR; in TCRdb, only in-frame clones are kept and a portion is missing. The table includes 95,000 to 150,000 clones, 80% to 90% detected once. This CDR3 region has 14 residues. The germline gives CDR1 KGHDR, CDR2 SFDVKD. V lost 1 base, J lost 6 bases, and 11 bases lay in between. Sequencing was performed on peripheral blood, taken on day 0 of AZD1222 vaccination. The sequence was collected from an adult in good health. This chain joins TRBV24-1 and TRBJ1-2, with D unresolved. As DNA, the CDR3 is TGTGCCACCAGTGATTTCCCCGGGAACAATGGCTACACCTTC. Residues: CATSDFPGNNGYTF.